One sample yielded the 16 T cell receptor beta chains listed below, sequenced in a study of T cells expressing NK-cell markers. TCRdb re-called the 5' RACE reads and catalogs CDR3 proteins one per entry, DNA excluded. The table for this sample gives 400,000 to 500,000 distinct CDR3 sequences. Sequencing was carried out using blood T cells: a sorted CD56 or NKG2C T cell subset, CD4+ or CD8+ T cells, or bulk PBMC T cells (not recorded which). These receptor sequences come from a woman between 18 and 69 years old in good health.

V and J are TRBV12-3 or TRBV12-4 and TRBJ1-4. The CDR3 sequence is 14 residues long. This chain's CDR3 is CASSLTTTNEKLFF.

CDR3 residues: CASTTTDRLGYTF. The chain uses TRBV12-3 or TRBV12-4 and TRBJ1-2; TCRdb selects TRBD1, and the lack of DNA leaves this call unchecked. The length of the CDR3 is 13 residues.

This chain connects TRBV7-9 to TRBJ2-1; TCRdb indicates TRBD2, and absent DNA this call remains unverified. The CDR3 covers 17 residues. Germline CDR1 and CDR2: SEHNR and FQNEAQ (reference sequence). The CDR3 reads CASSSLPGLAGRDEQFF.

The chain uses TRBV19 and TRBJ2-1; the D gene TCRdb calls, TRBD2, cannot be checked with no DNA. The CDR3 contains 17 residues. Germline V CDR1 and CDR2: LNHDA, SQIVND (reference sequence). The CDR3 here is CASSIETLAGVYNEQFF. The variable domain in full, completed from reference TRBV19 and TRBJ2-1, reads DGGITQSPKYLFRKEGQNVTLSCEQNLNHDAMYWYRQDPGQGLRLIYYSQIVNDFQKGDIAEGYSVSREKKESFPLTVTSAQKNPTAFYLCASSIETLAGVYNEQFFGPGTRLTVL.

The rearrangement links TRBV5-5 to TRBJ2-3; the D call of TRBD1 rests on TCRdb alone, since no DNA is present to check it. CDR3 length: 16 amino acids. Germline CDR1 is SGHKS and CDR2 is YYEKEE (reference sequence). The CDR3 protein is CASSLGDRGRTDTQYF.

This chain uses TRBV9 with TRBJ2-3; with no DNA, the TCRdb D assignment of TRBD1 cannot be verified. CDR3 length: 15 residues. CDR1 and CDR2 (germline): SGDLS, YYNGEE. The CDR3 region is CASSGEGAWTDTQYF.

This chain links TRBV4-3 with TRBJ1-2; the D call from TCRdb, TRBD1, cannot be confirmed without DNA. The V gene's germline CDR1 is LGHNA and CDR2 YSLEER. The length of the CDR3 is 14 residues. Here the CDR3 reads CASSQLETGTGYTF.

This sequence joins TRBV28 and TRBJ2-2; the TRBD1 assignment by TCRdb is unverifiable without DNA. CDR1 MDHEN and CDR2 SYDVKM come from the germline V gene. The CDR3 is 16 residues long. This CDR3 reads CASSLREGTATGELFF.

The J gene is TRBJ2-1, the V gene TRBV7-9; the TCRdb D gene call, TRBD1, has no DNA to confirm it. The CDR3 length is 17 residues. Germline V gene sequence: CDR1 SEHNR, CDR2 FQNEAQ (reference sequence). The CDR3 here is CASSQAHLPVPGSSRFF. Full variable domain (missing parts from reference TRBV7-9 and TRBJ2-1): DTGVSQNPRHKITKRGQNVTFRCDPISEHNRLYWYRQTLGQGPEFLTYFQNEAQLEKSRLLSDRFSAERPKGSFSTLEIQRTEQGDSAMYLCASSQAHLPVPGSSRFFGPGTRLTVL.

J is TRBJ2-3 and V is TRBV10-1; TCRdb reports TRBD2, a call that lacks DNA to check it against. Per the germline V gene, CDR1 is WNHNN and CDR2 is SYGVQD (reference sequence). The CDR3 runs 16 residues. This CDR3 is CATAAGPPGPTDTQYF.

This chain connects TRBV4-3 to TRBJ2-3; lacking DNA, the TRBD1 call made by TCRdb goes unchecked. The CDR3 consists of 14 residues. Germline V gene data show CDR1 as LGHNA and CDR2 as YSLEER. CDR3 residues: CASSQYRATDTQYF.

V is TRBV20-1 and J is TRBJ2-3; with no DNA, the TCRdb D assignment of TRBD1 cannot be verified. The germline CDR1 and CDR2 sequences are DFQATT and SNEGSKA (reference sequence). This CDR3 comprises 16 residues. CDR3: CSARELGTFSTDTQYF.

The CDR3 sequence: CASSPETGLEAFF. The chain has TRBV4-3 and TRBJ1-1; TCRdb calls TRBD1, which cannot be checked without DNA. The CDR3 spans 13 residues. CDR1 and CDR2 (germline): LGHNA, YSLEER.

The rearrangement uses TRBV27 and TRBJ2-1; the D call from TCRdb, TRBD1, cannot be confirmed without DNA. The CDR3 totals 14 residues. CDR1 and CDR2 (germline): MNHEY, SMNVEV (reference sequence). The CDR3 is CASSYRDRLSEQFF.

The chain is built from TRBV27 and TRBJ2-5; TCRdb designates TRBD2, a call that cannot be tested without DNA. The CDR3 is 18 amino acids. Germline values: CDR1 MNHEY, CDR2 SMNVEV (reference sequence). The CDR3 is CASAPGIAGGLGGETQYF.

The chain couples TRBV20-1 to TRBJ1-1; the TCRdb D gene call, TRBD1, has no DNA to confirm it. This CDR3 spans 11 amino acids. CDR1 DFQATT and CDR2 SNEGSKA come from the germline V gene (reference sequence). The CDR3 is CSGSRGTEAFF.